These 26 T cell receptor beta chains came from one sample sequenced in a study of T cell changes during pregnancy in multiple sclerosis. The assay was immunoSEQ multiplex PCR, and TCRdb's table has in-frame clones only and misses some. The sample yields tens of thousands of clones, 88% seen once. The sample consisted of CD4+ T cells from peripheral blood mononuclear cells, taken in the first trimester of pregnancy. The receptors derive from a female donor with multiple sclerosis, enrolled in a pregnancy study.

The V gene is TRBV6-1, the J gene TRBJ2-7; D gene ambiguous. The germline CDR1 and CDR2 sequences are MNHNS and SASEGT. V lost 2 bases and J 1 base, leaving 15 bases between the germline ends. There are 16 residues in the CDR3. The CDR3 sequence: CASSESPASFSYEQYF. The CDR3 nucleotides are TGTGCCAGCAGTGAATCCCCTGCGAGCTTTTCCTACGAGCAGTACTTC.

The sample holds one count of this clone. The V gene is TRBV5-1, the J gene TRBJ2-2; TRBD1 is a possible D gene (6 bases). Germline CDR1 reads SGHRS; CDR2 reads YFSETQ. V lost 4 bases, J lost 6 bases, and 22 bases lay in between. The CDR3 contains 17 residues. CDR3 sequence reads: CASSVMTGFVVAGELFF. CDR3 nucleotide sequence: TGCGCCAGCAGCGTCATGACAGGTTTTGTAGTAGCCGGGGAGCTGTTTTTT.

The chain employs TRBV5-1 and TRBJ2-4; TRBD1 agrees at 9 bases. This CDR3 spans 17 amino acids. Germline CDR1 SGHRS, CDR2 YFSETQ. V was pared by 5 bases and J by 6 bases, with 15 bases of the junction left unmatched. The CDR3 spells CASSYTPGQGEGNIQYF. CDR3 coding DNA: TGCGCCAGCAGTTACACCCCGGGACAGGGCGAGGGAAACATTCAGTACTTC. Full variable domain (rest looked up from reference TRBV5-1 and TRBJ2-4): KAGVTQTPRYLIKTRGQQVTLSCSPISGHRSVSWYQQTPGQGLQFLFEYFSETQRNKGNFPGRFSGRQFSNSRSEMNVSTLELGDSALYLCASSYTPGQGEGNIQYFGAGTRLSVL.

Comment on this clone: At one end, the junction sequence differs from germline, possibly due to a read error. The rearrangement links TRBV6-1 to TRBJ1-2; 7 nucleotides line up with TRBD1. The V gene's germline CDR1 is MNHNS and CDR2 SASEGT. The length of the CDR3 is 14 residues. The CDR3 loop reads CASSEGRGRSGYTF. The CDR3 nucleotides are TGTGCCAGCAGCGAAGGAAGGGGGCGATCTGGCTACACCTTC.

This clone came up a few times. The J gene is TRBJ1-1, the V gene TRBV2; possible D gene TRBD1, 6 bases. V lost 7 bases to trimming and J lost 11 bases, with 17 bases between them. The CDR3 extends over 12 amino acids. Germline V lookup: CDR1 SNHLY, CDR2 FYNNEI. The CDR3 protein is CASTADSRLAFF. The CDR3 DNA follows: TGTGCCAGCACCGCGGACAGCCGCCTCGCTTTCTTT.

CDR3 nucleotides: TGTGCCAGCTCACTACAGGGTGCCGCCGGGGAGCTGTTTTTT. Translated, it gives CASSLQGAAGELFF. The chain joins TRBV18 to TRBJ2-2; possible D gene TRBD1, 6 bases. The V and J ends lost 4 bases and 6 bases respectively, with 12 bases between them. The germline V gene has CDR1 KGHSH and CDR2 LQKENI. This CDR3 spans 14 amino acids. Full variable domain (missing parts from reference TRBV18 and TRBJ2-2): NAGVMQNPRHLVRRRGQEARLRCSPMKGHSHVYWYRQLPEEGLKFMVYLQKENIIDESGMPKERFSAEFPKEGPSILRIQQVVRGDSAAYFCASSLQGAAGELFFGEGSRLTVL.

The CDR3 region is CASSGGQGVPGELFF. For the CDR3, the DNA is TGTGCCAGCAGCGGGGGACAGGGGGTGCCCGGGGAGCTGTTTTTT. The chain carries TRBV9 and TRBJ2-2; 11 bases match TRBD1. Germline values: CDR1 SGDLS, CDR2 YYNGEE. The CDR3 has 15 amino acids. V gave up 3 bases and J gave up 6 bases; unmatched junction bases: 4.

The CDR3 sequence: CASSSGRGQDTQYF. The CDR3 DNA sequence: TGTGCCAGCAGCTCCGGTAGGGGGCAAGATACGCAGTATTTT. This sequence joins TRBV7-3 and TRBJ2-3; 7 bases agree with TRBD1. V was clipped by 4 bases and J by 5 bases; unmatched bases: 6. This CDR3 has 14 residues. CDR1 SGHTA and CDR2 FQGTGA come from the germline V gene.

The genes are TRBV6-1 and TRBJ2-5; D possibly corresponds to TRBD2 (5 bases). The V end lost 6 bases, the J end lost 3 bases, and 14 bases lay between the germline ends. CDR3 length equals 14 residues. Germline V gives CDR1 MNHNS, CDR2 SASEGT. The CDR3 loop reads CASRTQAGKETQYF. The CDR3 DNA reads as TGTGCCAGCAGGACCCAAGCCGGGAAAGAGACCCAGTACTTC.

The CDR3 sequence: CASSSISGNTEAFF. The CDR3 nucleotides read TGTGCCAGCAGCTCCATATCGGGGAACACTGAAGCTTTCTTT. This chain connects TRBV7-2 to TRBJ1-1; D is uncertain. Germline V gives CDR1 SGHTA, CDR2 FQGNSA. The ends were cut back, 4 bases at V and 1 base at J, with 10 bases in the middle. There are 14 residues in the CDR3.

The rearrangement uses TRBV28 and TRBJ2-1; 10 nucleotides line up with TRBD2. This CDR3 comprises 16 residues. CDR1 and CDR2 from the germline V gene are MDHEN and SYDVKM. The V gene end was trimmed by 4 bases and the J gene end by 7 bases; junction bases not matched to a gene: 10. In DNA, the CDR3 is TGTGCCAGCAGTTCCCCGCGACTAGCGGGTTGGAATGAGCAGTTCTTC. Protein: CASSSPRLAGWNEQFF.

This chain uses TRBV4-2 with TRBJ2-1, with D maybe TRBD2 (5 bases). Between the trimmed V and J ends, which lost 0 bases and 2 bases, there was a span of 11 bases. CDR3 length: 16 residues. Germline V gene lookup returns CDR1 LGHNA and CDR2 YNFKEQ. This CDR3 reads CASSQELRDTYNEQFF. The CDR3, as DNA: TGTGCCAGCAGCCAAGAATTACGGGATACCTACAATGAGCAGTTCTTC.

The rearrangement joins TRBV5-1 to TRBJ2-1; 9 bases match TRBD1. The CDR3 is made up of 14 amino acids. J was trimmed by 0 bases and V by 5 bases; bases with no gene match: 0. Per the germline V gene, CDR1 is SGHRS and CDR2 is YFSETQ. CDR3 DNA: TGCGCCAGCAGGACAGGGGGCTCCTACAATGAGCAGTTCTTC. It is translated as CASRTGGSYNEQFF.

V usage is TRBV7-2 and J usage is TRBJ2-7, with 7 positions matching TRBD1. This CDR3 is 14 amino acids long. Germline V gene sequence: CDR1 SGHTA, CDR2 FQGNSA. Trimming at V came to 6 bases and at J to 0 bases, leaving 5 bases not matched to a gene. CDR3 loop: CASRRDRASYEQYF. Here the CDR3 DNA reads TGTGCCAGCAGACGTGACAGGGCCTCCTACGAGCAGTACTTC.

J is TRBJ1-3 and V is TRBV7-3; D uncertain. V dropped 2 bases and J dropped 0 bases, with 11 bases sitting between them. Per germline, CDR1 SGHTA and CDR2 FQGTGA. This CDR3 has 16 amino acids. CDR3 in DNA: TGTGCCAGCAGCTTAGGGCCGACGAGCTCTGGAAACACCATATATTTT. This encodes CASSLGPTSSGNTIYF. The full variable domain, completed using reference TRBV7-3 and TRBJ1-3, is GAGVSQTPSNKVTEKGKYVELRCDPISGHTALYWYRQSLGQGPEFLIYFQGTGAADDSGLPNDRFFAVRPEGSVSTLKIQRTERGDSAVYLCASSLGPTSSGNTIYFGEGSWLTVV.

J is TRBJ2-1 and V is TRBV9; 10 positions match TRBD2. The CDR3 is 15 residues long. Germline CDR1 reads SGDLS; CDR2 reads YYNGEE. The J segment lost 7 bases and the V segment lost 0 bases, leaving 4 bases of the junction unmatched. The chain's CDR3 is CASSVELAGRNEQFF. As DNA, the CDR3 is TGTGCCAGCAGCGTAGAACTAGCGGGAAGGAATGAGCAGTTCTTC.

V gene TRBV5-1 combines with J gene TRBJ2-3, with TRBD1 as a possible D gene (5 bases). Trimming stripped 0 bases from V and 3 bases from J, with 8 bases between. The CDR3 has 14 residues. Germline CDR1 is SGHRS and CDR2 is YFSETQ. The CDR3 spells CASSLGQKTDTQYF. CDR3 DNA sequence: TGCGCCAGCAGCTTGGGACAGAAGACAGATACGCAGTATTTT.

This clone came up once. Other DNA variants within this sample encode the same CDR3. The CDR3 DNA sequence: TGTGCCACCTGGGACAGGGGCGGGGGTCGGGGCTACACCTTC. It specifies CATWDRGGGRGYTF. The V call is TRBV25-1, the J call TRBJ1-2, with 10 bases identical to TRBD1. CDR1 is MGHDK, CDR2 SYGVNS, per germline. Trimming cost V 10 bases and J 8 bases; bases outside gene matches: 13. This CDR3 contains 14 residues.

The chain is built from TRBV28 and TRBJ2-3; D not resolved. V gave up 3 bases and J gave up 6 bases, with 10 bases separating them. The CDR3 length is 13 residues. Germline V gene data show CDR1 as MDHEN and CDR2 as SYDVKM. As DNA, the CDR3 is TGTGCCAGCAGTTTTCAACAGCTTGATACGCAGTATTTT. It is translated as CASSFQQLDTQYF.

V and J are TRBV6-5 and TRBJ1-1, with D unclear. The CDR3 sequence is 15 residues long. V lost 4 bases and J 0 bases, leaving 12 bases between the germline ends. Looked up from germline, CDR1 is MNHEY and CDR2 is SVGAGI. CDR3 loop: CASSSRRGMNTEAFF. CDR3 bases: TGTGCCAGCAGTTCCCGGAGAGGGATGAACACTGAAGCTTTCTTT.

This rearrangement joins TRBV5-8 to TRBJ2-5; TRBD2 matches at 12 bases. This CDR3 spans 16 amino acids. The germline V gene encodes CDR1 SGHTS and CDR2 YDEGEE. Losses at the gene ends were 2 bases for V and 5 bases for J; bases not matched to a gene: 7. The CDR3 DNA sequence: TGTGCCAGCAGCTTTGGACTAGCGGGGTCGTCTGAGACCCAGTACTTC. As protein: CASSFGLAGSSETQYF.

The chain is built from TRBV5-5 and TRBJ2-1; D might be TRBD1 (5 bases). This CDR3 has 14 residues. Trimming took 1 base from V and 5 from J, leaving 10 bases between them. The germline V gene has CDR1 SGHKS and CDR2 YYEKEE (reference sequence). This chain's CDR3 is CASSLSSRDNEQFF. CDR3 in DNA: TGTGCCAGCAGCTTGTCGAGCAGGGACAATGAGCAGTTCTTC. The full variable domain, in which reference TRBV5-5 and TRBJ2-1 provide the parts outside the CDR3, is DAGVTQSPTHLIKTRGQQVTLRCSPISGHKSVSWYQQVLGQGPQFIFQYYEKEERGRGNFPDRFSARQFPNYSSELNVNALLLGDSALYLCASSLSSRDNEQFFGPGTRLTVL.

This clone was counted once. The rearrangement uses TRBV7-8 and TRBJ2-1; 9 bases line up with TRBD2. The germline gives CDR1 SGHVS, CDR2 FQNEAQ. The CDR3 spans 15 residues. V shed 5 bases and J 3 bases; nucleotides not matched to a gene: 5. The CDR3, as DNA: TGTGCCAGCAGCGCTAGCGGGGACTTCTACAATGAGCAGTTCTTC. Translation gives CASSASGDFYNEQFF.

V and J are TRBV2 and TRBJ1-2; no reliable D call. The V gene lost 4 bases and the J gene lost 4 bases, with 13 bases spanning the gap. Germline V gene lookup returns CDR1 SNHLY and CDR2 FYNNEI. The CDR3 runs 14 residues. CDR3 coding DNA: TGTGCCAGCAGTGCCCGGAGGGAGTCCTATGGCTACACCTTC. This sequence encodes CASSARRESYGYTF.

The chain is built from TRBV9 and TRBJ2-3, with 14 bases identical to TRBD2. The CDR3 runs 18 residues. In germline, CDR1 is SGDLS, CDR2 YYNGEE. The J segment lost 4 bases and the V segment lost 1 base, leaving 8 bases of the junction unmatched. The CDR3 protein is CASSVSGLAGGWSDTQYF. The CDR3 DNA sequence: TGTGCCAGCAGCGTATCCGGACTAGCGGGAGGATGGTCAGATACGCAGTATTTT.

V and J are TRBV5-5 and TRBJ1-4, with 8 bases that match TRBD1. V was clipped by 4 bases and J by 4 bases; unmatched bases: 12. From germline, CDR1 is SGHKS and CDR2 YYEKEE (reference sequence). CDR3 size: 17 residues. CDR3 nucleotides: TGTGCCAGCAGCCCTACAGGGGGAGTAAAGAATAATGAAAAACTGTTTTTT. This translates into CASSPTGGVKNNEKLFF.